Reported below is one T cell receptor beta chain. Assay: immunoSEQ multiplex PCR; the TCRdb copy retains only in-frame clones and omits some. The sample lists over 80,000 clones; just over 90% were seen once. V lost 3 bases and J lost 4; bases outside the gene matches: 6. The CDR3 has 15 amino acids. Germline CDR1 is SGHRS and CDR2 is YFSETQ. This sample was included in a study of T cell changes during pregnancy in multiple sclerosis. This chain connects TRBV5-1 to TRBJ2-3, with 9 bases identical to TRBD2. This clonotype was sampled from a female donor in good health, enrolled as a control in a pregnancy study. The sample in question was peripheral blood, obtained in the second trimester of pregnancy. The CDR3, as DNA: TGCGCCAGCAGCTGGACTGGCGGGGGGGCAGATACGCAGTATTTT. Amino acid sequence: CASSWTGGGADTQYF.